Described below is a single T cell receptor (beta chain) sequence and its context. Assay: immunoSEQ multiplex PCR; the TCRdb copy retains only in-frame clones and omits some. The sample shows about 150,000 clones, 70% to 90% of them seen only once. This sample is part of a study of T cell responses to AZD1222 COVID-19 vaccine. V was trimmed by 7 bases and J by 2 bases, leaving 12 bases between them. The CDR3 is 12 residues long. Germline CDR1 SQVTM, CDR2 ANQGSEA. The source of this sequence is an adult who received the MenACWY meningococcal vaccine as a control. The V and J genes are TRBV29-1 and TRBJ2-7; possibly TRBD1 for D (6 bases). Source: peripheral blood, taken 28 days after the second dose of the MenACWY control vaccine. The CDR3 nucleotides read TGCAGCGGTCAAACAGGGACCTACGAGCAGTACTTC. Encoded protein: CSGQTGTYEQYF.